A selection of T cell receptor beta chains follows, all from one sample in a study of blood T cell repertoires in COVID-19. Sequenced by immunoSEQ multiplex PCR; TCRdb stores in-frame clones only, minus some. This table has about 70,000 clones, approximately 89% appearing once. The specimen was peripheral blood. The receptor set was obtained from a man at least 80 years old with acute or convalescent COVID-19. Both conserved end residues are part of each CDR3. D genes are given only for firm matches. Only some rows state a clone size, as once, few, many or a class for expanded clones.

j_call	v_call	d_call	clone_size	cdr3_nt	cdr3_aa
TRBJ2-1	TRBV10-1	.	.	TGCGCCAGCAGTGAGACCGGGGGTTCCAGGGGGAAAAAGAATGAGCAGTTCTTC	CASSETGGSRGKKNEQFF
TRBJ2-2	TRBV21-1	.	.	TGTGCCAGCAACGAGAGGGCCAGACCCCGGGGGGAGCTGTTTTTT	CASNERARPRGELFF
TRBJ2-1	TRBV7-6	.	.	TGTGCCAGCAGCTTAGCGGGCCCCTTGGATTACGCCTACAATGAGCAGTTCTTC	CASSLAGPLDYAYNEQFF
TRBJ2-1	TRBV9	TRBD2	.	TGTGCCAGCAGCGTAGAGGCTAGCGGGCTCAATGAGCAGTTCTTC	CASSVEASGLNEQFF
TRBJ1-1	TRBV28	TRBD1	.	TGTGCCAGCATCACCGGACAGGGGAACACTGAAGCTTTCTTT	CASITGQGNTEAFF
TRBJ2-3	TRBV27	TRBD1	.	TGTGCCAGCAGTTCCTATTTGGACAGGGGTGCTAGCACAGATACGCAGTATTTT	CASSSYLDRGASTDTQYF
TRBJ1-1	TRBV28	TRBD1	.	TGTGCCAGCAGTTTACTCCTCTTCGCGACAGGGAGGAACACTGAAGCTTTCTTT	CASSLLLFATGRNTEAFF
TRBJ2-3	TRBV7-2	TRBD1	.	TGTGCCAGCAGTGTGAGGACAGGGGGCACAGCTAGCACAGATACGCAGTATTTT	CASSVRTGGTASTDTQYF
TRBJ2-3	TRBV11-2	TRBD2	.	TGTGCCAGCAGCTTAAATGGGGCTAGCGGTTCCACAGATACGCAGTATTTT	CASSLNGASGSTDTQYF
TRBJ2-1	TRBV5-4	.	.	TGTGCCAGCAGCTGGGGGGTGGGCGGCAGCTCCTACAATGAGCAGTTCTTC	CASSWGVGGSSYNEQFF
TRBJ2-3	TRBV19	TRBD2	.	TGTGCCAGTAGTATAACTATCTCCGGGACTAGCGGGAGTAGTATCGCAGATACGCAGTATTTT	CASSITISGTSGSSIADTQYF
TRBJ1-3	TRBV7-2	.	.	TGTGCCAGCAGCTCCTCGACAGGCAGCTCTGGAAACACCATATATTTT	CASSSSTGSSGNTIYF
TRBJ2-1	TRBV24-1	TRBD1	.	TGTGCCACCAGTGTTCCCAGGGGGACATACAATGAGCAGTTCTTC	CATSVPRGTYNEQFF
TRBJ2-5	TRBV25-1	.	.	TGTGCCAGCAGTGAATCGGTTGGGGGGTCCGGGGCCCAGTACTTC	CASSESVGGSGAQYF
TRBJ2-4	TRBV3-1/TRBV3-2	TRBD1	.	TGTGCCAGCAGCCAAGATCTGAGGCAGGGGGCAGGAGGGAACATTCAGTACTTC	CASSQDLRQGAGGNIQYF
TRBJ2-5	TRBV9	.	.	TGTGCCAGCAGCGTAGGAATTGTGAGGCCCCAAGAGACCCAGTACTTC	CASSVGIVRPQETQYF
TRBJ2-1	TRBV7-9	.	few	TGTGCCAGCAGCTTAGCGGGGCAGGGATGGGGCAATGAGCAGTTCTTC	CASSLAGQGWGNEQFF
TRBJ2-7	TRBV28	TRBD1	few	TGTGCCAGCAGTTTACCCACAGGGGAGGAGCAGTACTTC	CASSLPTGEEQYF
TRBJ2-3	TRBV6-6	TRBD2	.	TGTGCCAGCAGTTTTAGCGGGGGGGCCCCAGATACGCAGTATTTT	CASSFSGGAPDTQYF
TRBJ2-7	TRBV6-5	.	.	TGTGCCAGCAGAAAGACCCTCGGGGGCGAGCAGTACTTC	CASRKTLGGEQYF
TRBJ1-1	TRBV30	.	.	TGTGCCTGGAGCTATACAGGGTTGAACACTGAAGCTTTCTTT	CAWSYTGLNTEAFF
TRBJ2-2	TRBV9	.	.	TGTGCCAGCAGCGTAGGATTTAGCAGGGGGAACACCGGGGAGCTGTTTTTT	CASSVGFSRGNTGELFF
TRBJ2-7	TRBV5-1	TRBD2	once	TGCGCCAGCAGCTTGGCGGGTTCTGCGGGAGGCCAAGGGGAGCAGTACTTC	CASSLAGSAGGQGEQYF
TRBJ1-4	TRBV30	.	.	TGTGCCTGGAGTGTAACACATGCAACTAATGAAAAACTGTTTTTT	CAWSVTHATNEKLFF
TRBJ2-1	TRBV4-2	TRBD1	.	TGTGCCAGCAGCCAAGGACAGGGCCCCTACAATGAGCAGTTCTTC	CASSQGQGPYNEQFF
TRBJ2-3	TRBV12-3/TRBV12-4	.	.	TGTGCCAGCAGTTTCGAGACAGATACGCAGTATTTT	CASSFETDTQYF
TRBJ2-1	TRBV6-4	.	.	TGTGCCAGCAGTGTCTCGGGGCTAACCCCCCTCACCTACAATGAGCAGTTCTTC	CASSVSGLTPLTYNEQFF
TRBJ1-1	TRBV7-3	.	.	TGTGCCAGCAGGGGGGCCACTTTGTCTGAAGCTTTCTTT	CASRGATLSEAFF
TRBJ2-2	TRBV5-1	.	.	TGCGCCAGCAGCTTGATAGCGGAGAACACCGGGGAGCTGTTTTTT	CASSLIAENTGELFF
TRBJ2-7	TRBV6-5	TRBD1	.	TGTGCCAGCAGTTACTCTCGGACAGGGGGCGAGCAGTACTTC	CASSYSRTGGEQYF
TRBJ1-4	TRBV28	.	.	TGTGCCAGCACTCCAACAGGGAATAATGAAAAACTGTTTTTT	CASTPTGNNEKLFF
TRBJ1-4	TRBV18	TRBD1	.	TGTGCCAGCTCACTCGGGACAGGGGGTGGAGAAAAACTGTTTTTT	CASSLGTGGGEKLFF
TRBJ1-2	TRBV28	TRBD1	.	TGTGCCAGCAGTTTGACAGGGATGCGGACACCCTCGAGCGGCTACACCTTC	CASSLTGMRTPSSGYTF
TRBJ2-7	TRBV6-5	TRBD2	.	TGTGCCAGCAGTTTACGACTAGCGGGAGGTTACGAGCAGTACTTC	CASSLRLAGGYEQYF
TRBJ2-3	TRBV24-1	TRBD1	.	TGTGCCACCAGTTATAAGACAGGGGAGACAGATACGCAGTATTTT	CATSYKTGETDTQYF